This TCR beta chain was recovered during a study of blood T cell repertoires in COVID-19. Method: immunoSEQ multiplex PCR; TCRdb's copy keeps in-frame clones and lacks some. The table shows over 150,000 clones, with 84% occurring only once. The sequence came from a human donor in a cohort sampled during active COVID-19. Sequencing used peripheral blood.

The CDR3: CASSPGLAETQYF. The CDR3 DNA sequence: TGTGCCAGCAGCCCCGGACTAGCGGAGACCCAGTACTTC. The chain carries TRBV7-9 and TRBJ2-5; 9 bases are a match to TRBD2. Germline trimming cut 5 bases from V and 5 bases from J; bases unmatched to any gene: 3. CDR3 size: 13 residues. Germline lookup yields CDR1 SEHNR and CDR2 FQNEAQ (reference sequence).